The 29 T cell receptor beta chains below come from one sample, sequenced in a study of identical twins. From the 5' RACE reads, TCRdb called clonotypes with MiXCR, one entry per CDR3 protein. The profile covers a few hundred thousand distinct CDR3 sequences, with about 8.3% appearing a single time and about 3% taken by the ten largest. These records were also assigned to another study, of yellow fever vaccine responses in identical twins.

The sample consisted of CD8+ T cells sorted from blood. Receptor source: a woman in her late teens or twenties in good health.

The chain carries TRBV29-1 and TRBJ2-7; the D gene is possibly TRBD1 (6 bases). CDR3 length equals 13 residues. CDR1 is SQVTM, CDR2 ANQGSEA, per germline. Between the trimmed V and J ends, which lost 5 bases and 0 bases, there was a span of 11 bases. The CDR3 sequence is CSVTGRGSYEQYF. The CDR3 DNA reads as TGCAGCGTTACAGGGCGAGGCTCCTACGAGCAGTACTTC.

This clonotype was found many times. This chain links TRBV5-1 with TRBJ2-1, with D possibly being TRBD1 or TRBD2 (5 bases each). The V and J ends lost 7 bases and 0 bases respectively, with 14 bases between them. Germline CDR1 SGHRS, CDR2 YFSETQ. CDR3 size: 15 residues. The CDR3 coding sequence is TGCGCCAGCGGGGGTTACAGTGACTCCTACAATGAGCAGTTCTTC. Translation gives CASGGYSDSYNEQFF.

CDR3 protein: CASSQDRAGAEETQYF. In nucleotides, the CDR3 is TGCGCCAGCAGCCAAGATCGGGCGGGAGCAGAGGAGACCCAGTACTTC. The rearrangement links TRBV4-3 to TRBJ2-5, with 7 bases matching TRBD2. V shed 0 bases, J shed 5 bases, and the junction held 9 bases outside the gene matches. Germline CDR1 and CDR2: LGHNA and YSLEER. The CDR3 contains 16 residues.

This clonotype occurred a few times. The chain uses TRBV6-2 or TRBV6-3 and TRBJ2-4; tentative D call: TRBD1 (5 bases). Germline loops: CDR1 MNHEY, CDR2 SVGEGT. Trimming left V 6 bases short and J 10 bases short, with 13 bases between. The CDR3 is 12 residues long. The CDR3: CASRGRVTIQYF. The CDR3 DNA is TGTGCCAGCAGGGGCAGGGTCACAATTCAGTACTTC.

In its sample, this clonotype was seen many times. The chain uses TRBV7-3 and TRBJ2-1, with 10 bases identical to TRBD1. V dropped 5 bases and J dropped 3; count of bases not matched to a gene: 7. The CDR3 has 16 residues. Germline V gene lookup returns CDR1 SGHTA and CDR2 FQGTGA. The CDR3 region is CASSPPGTGDYNEQFF. The CDR3 bases are TGTGCCAGCAGCCCCCCCGGGACAGGGGACTACAATGAGCAGTTCTTC.

V usage is TRBV2 and J usage is TRBJ2-7; 9 bases line up with TRBD1. The junction had 3 bases not matched to a gene; V was cut back by 1 base and J by 2 bases. This CDR3 comprises 15 residues. The germline V gene has CDR1 SNHLY and CDR2 FYNNEI. CDR3 protein: CASSEGGQGTYEQYF. The CDR3 region has the DNA TGTGCCAGCAGTGAAGGGGGACAGGGTACCTACGAGCAGTACTTC. Based on the CDR3 plus reference TRBV2 and TRBJ2-7, the full variable domain is EPEVTQTPSHQVTQMGQEVILRCVPISNHLYFYWYRQILGQKVEFLVSFYNNEISEKSEIFDDQFSVERPDGSNFTLKIRSTKLEDSAMYFCASSEGGQGTYEQYFGPGTRLTVT.

This clonotype was counted only a few times. The chain has TRBV7-8 and TRBJ1-1; a weak D match, TRBD1 (5 bases). Trimming removed 2 bases from V and 0 bases from J, with 13 bases in between. CDR1 SGHVS and CDR2 FQNEAQ come from the germline V gene. The CDR3 loop spans 16 amino acids. Here the CDR3 DNA reads TGTGCCAGCAGCTTAACCGCTACAGGCCTGAACACTGAAGCTTTCTTT. Its protein is CASSLTATGLNTEAFF.

The chain uses TRBV7-2 and TRBJ2-1; D may be TRBD1 (5 bases). V was clipped by 8 bases and J by 4 bases, with 21 bases between them. Germline CDR1 and CDR2: SGHTA and FQGNSA. CDR3 length: 16 amino acids. The CDR3 DNA follows: TGTGCCAGCCCCTCTGACAGACAGAAGTTGTACAATGAGCAGTTCTTC. As protein: CASPSDRQKLYNEQFF.

Concerning this clonotype: It may be a read error: a sequence one base away is much more abundant. Since no conserved phenylalanine or tryptophan closes the CDR3, a read error is the likely cause. The chain has TRBV7-9 and TRBJ2-3; 7 positions match TRBD1. The CDR3 runs to 17 residues. Germline values: CDR1 SEHNR, CDR2 FQNEAQ (reference sequence). V shed 0 bases and J 2 bases; nucleotides not matched to a gene: 8. CDR3 nucleotide sequence: TGTGCCAGCAGCTTAGCGGGGACAGACCTATCCACAGATACGCAGTATTCT. Translation: CASSLAGTDLSTDTQYS.

A few counts support this clonotype. This chain joins TRBV20-1 and TRBJ2-2, with 7 positions matching TRBD1. CDR3 length: 14 amino acids. Losses at the gene ends were 6 bases for V and 5 bases for J; bases not matched to a gene: 9. Germline V gives CDR1 DFQATT, CDR2 SNEGSKA (reference sequence). The CDR3 DNA is TGCAGTGCCCCGAGCAGGGGGATTACCGGGGAGCTGTTTTTT. The encoded protein is CSAPSRGITGELFF.

This clonotype was counted ten times or more. This sequence joins TRBV27 and TRBJ1-2; 12 bases are a match to TRBD1. With 5 bases clipped from V and 5 bases from J, the junction kept 6 bases outside the gene matches. The germline V gene has CDR1 MNHEY and CDR2 SMNVEV (reference sequence). The CDR3 is 15 residues long. CDR3 loop: CASSPPGQGAYGYTF. The CDR3 nucleotides are TGTGCCAGCAGTCCTCCGGGACAGGGGGCGTATGGCTACACCTTC.

The table lists this clonotype with a few counts. J is TRBJ1-1 and V is TRBV29-1; D gene unclear. Germline-derived CDR1 and CDR2 are SQVTM and ANQGSEA. This CDR3 has 14 amino acids. V was pared by 0 bases and J by 1 base, with 9 bases between. CDR3 sequence: CSVEDLFRNTEAFF. For the CDR3, the DNA is TGCAGCGTTGAAGATCTCTTTAGGAACACTGAAGCTTTCTTT.

The chain combines TRBV27 with TRBJ2-1, with D tentatively TRBD1 (5 bases). CDR3 length equals 14 residues. Germline values: CDR1 MNHEY, CDR2 SMNVEV (reference sequence). Trimming left V 0 bases short and J 8 bases short, with 11 bases between. CDR3 in amino acids: CASSLSLGVDEQFF. Here the CDR3 DNA reads TGTGCCAGCAGTTTATCGCTAGGGGTGGATGAGCAGTTCTTC.

The chain couples TRBV7-2 to TRBJ2-7, with D tentatively TRBD1 (6 bases). CDR3 length equals 14 residues. Trimming took off 5 bases at V and 3 bases at J, with 14 bases between the two ends. Germline V gene lookup returns CDR1 SGHTA and CDR2 FQGNSA. The CDR3: CASSTNREFYEQYF. DNA for the CDR3: TGTGCCAGCAGCACGAACAGGGAGTTCTACGAGCAGTACTTC.

This clonotype occurred many times. V is TRBV7-9 and J is TRBJ2-1, with D perhaps matching TRBD1 (5 bases). Deletions cut 5 bases from V and 10 bases from J, with 15 bases between. CDR1 and CDR2 from the germline V gene are SEHNR and FQNEAQ (reference sequence). This CDR3 is built from 13 residues. CDR3 sequence: CASSLGPLGEQFF. DNA for the CDR3: TGTGCCAGCAGCCTGGGGCCCTTAGGAGAGCAGTTCTTC.

This clonotype has at least ten counts. V usage is TRBV29-1 and J usage is TRBJ2-7, with no clear D. The CDR3 has 13 residues. V lost 5 bases and J lost 5, with 16 bases in between. Germline lookup yields CDR1 SQVTM and CDR2 ANQGSEA. The CDR3 DNA follows: TGCAGCGTTCTAACTCTAGAGTCCCACGAGCAGTACTTC. Its translation is CSVLTLESHEQYF.

The rearrangement links TRBV27 to TRBJ2-7; TRBD1 aligns across 7 bases. Germline V gene data show CDR1 as MNHEY and CDR2 as SMNVEV (reference sequence). The CDR3 is 14 amino acids. The V and J ends lost 8 bases and 3 bases, in that order; junction bases with no gene match: 10. The CDR3 is CASQPRDSSYEQYF. CDR3 in DNA: TGTGCCAGCCAACCGAGGGACAGCAGCTACGAGCAGTACTTC.

This clonotype was observed a handful of times. The rearrangement uses TRBV3-1 and TRBJ2-1; either TRBD1 or TRBD2 may supply D (5 bases each). The CDR3 is 15 amino acids. Germline CDR1 reads LGHDT; CDR2 reads YNNKEL (reference sequence). The V and J ends lost 4 bases and 5 bases respectively, with 15 bases between them. DNA of the CDR3: TGTGCCAGCAGCCCACGGGACCCTCTCAACAATGAGCAGTTCTTC. It translates to CASSPRDPLNNEQFF.

This clonotype has only a few counts. The DNA of the CDR3 is TGTGCCAGCAGCCTCCCCGGGAGCCTGGTGGAGACCCAGTACTTC. This translates into CASSLPGSLVETQYF. The chain links TRBV3-1 to TRBJ2-5; D is possibly TRBD2 (6 bases). The ends were cut back, 4 bases at V and 5 bases at J, with 17 bases in the middle. The germline V gene has CDR1 LGHDT and CDR2 YNNKEL (reference sequence). The CDR3 contains 15 residues.

This clonotype showed up many times. This chain connects TRBV12-3 or TRBV12-4 to TRBJ2-2; TRBD1 matches at 8 bases. The CDR3 is 16 amino acids. Trimming at V came to 1 base and at J to 5 bases, leaving 6 bases not matched to a gene. The DNA of the CDR3 is TGTGCCAGCAGTTTAGTGCAGGGGGCGCGTACCGGGGAGCTGTTTTTT. It specifies CASSLVQGARTGELFF.

The rearrangement uses TRBV4-3 and TRBJ2-7; D perhaps matches TRBD2 (5 bases). The V gene's germline CDR1 is LGHNA and CDR2 YSLEER. The CDR3 consists of 15 residues. The ends were cut back, 4 bases at V and 6 bases at J, with 19 bases in the middle. The CDR3 nucleotides are TGCGCCAGCAGCCGCGACCTCGGACTTGGGCTCGAGCAGTACTTC. This encodes CASSRDLGLGLEQYF.

This clonotype was seen a handful of times. The rearrangement joins TRBV10-3 to TRBJ2-5; tentative D call: TRBD2 (5 bases). V lost 2 bases, J lost 4 bases, and 11 bases lay in between. The CDR3 is made up of 14 amino acids. CDR1 ENHRY and CDR2 SYGVKD come from the germline V gene. The CDR3 DNA reads as TGTGCCATCAGTGAGCCGACTATGGGAGAGACCCAGTACTTC. Translating it yields CAISEPTMGETQYF.

The V and J genes are TRBV27 and TRBJ2-2; 11 nucleotides align to TRBD1. From germline, CDR1 is MNHEY and CDR2 SMNVEV (reference sequence). With 4 bases clipped from V and 6 bases from J, the junction kept 4 bases outside the gene matches. The CDR3 length is 15 residues. The CDR3 region is CASSSGQGGPGELFF. The CDR3 nucleotides are TGTGCCAGCAGTTCGGGACAGGGGGGTCCCGGGGAGCTGTTTTTT.

This rearrangement joins TRBV2 to TRBJ1-4; D not resolved. The CDR3 totals 15 residues. Germline loops: CDR1 SNHLY, CDR2 FYNNEI. V dropped 7 bases and J dropped 0 bases, with 12 bases sitting between them. The DNA of the CDR3 is TGTGCCAGCACAGCGGCCGACGCAACTAATGAAAAACTGTTTTTT. Amino acids: CASTAADATNEKLFF.

V is TRBV28 and J is TRBJ2-2; 7 nucleotides agree with TRBD1. With V trimmed by 3 bases and J by 0 bases, 4 bases remained unmatched. CDR1 MDHEN and CDR2 SYDVKM come from the germline V gene. The CDR3 runs 16 residues. The CDR3 region has the DNA TGTGCCAGCAGTTTTGGCGACAGGGCGAACACCGGGGAGCTGTTTTTT. It codes for CASSFGDRANTGELFF.

V and J are TRBV5-1 and TRBJ2-7; D possibly corresponds to TRBD1 (6 bases). From germline, CDR1 is SGHRS and CDR2 YFSETQ. This CDR3 contains 14 residues. The germline V and J ends were trimmed by 0 bases and 6 bases, with 13 bases remaining between them. The CDR3: CASSLEGGTGEQYF. CDR3 coding DNA: TGCGCCAGCAGCTTGGAAGGGGGTACAGGCGAGCAGTACTTC.

This clonotype was counted only a few times. The chain uses TRBV7-6 and TRBJ2-7; unclear D gene. CDR1 is SGHVS, CDR2 FNYEAQ, per germline. V was pared by 2 bases and J by 0 bases, with 11 bases between. This CDR3 contains 15 residues. The CDR3 protein is CASSLSADSSYEQYF. As DNA, the CDR3 is TGTGCCAGCAGCTTAAGTGCGGATAGCTCCTACGAGCAGTACTTC.

This clonotype occurred a few times. This rearrangement joins TRBV6-4 to TRBJ2-1, with D hard to call. This CDR3 has 15 amino acids. Germline loops: CDR1 MRHNA, CDR2 SNTAGT. Trimming took 6 bases from V and 0 from J, leaving 12 bases between them. DNA for the CDR3: TGTGCCAGCAGCCCGGTCCAGAGCTCCTACAATGAGCAGTTCTTC. The encoded protein is CASSPVQSSYNEQFF.

This chain uses TRBV10-3 with TRBJ2-5, with D possibly matching TRBD1 (6 bases). Trimming took off 3 bases at V and 5 bases at J, with 19 bases between the two ends. The germline gives CDR1 ENHRY, CDR2 SYGVKD. The CDR3 sequence is 16 residues long. CDR3 protein: CAISDPPGQLRETQYF. In DNA, the CDR3 is TGTGCCATCAGTGACCCCCCGGGACAACTACGGGAGACCCAGTACTTC.